Listed below are T cell receptor beta chains from one sample, sequenced in a study of beta chain features in type 1 diabetes. Only in-frame clones appear in the TCRdb table, and some are missing; sequencing was by immunoSEQ multiplex PCR. The sample yields some 410,000 clones, 11% seen once. Sequencing was done on a sample of naive CD4+ T cells from blood. The receptor source for this set is a woman aged 18-29 years in good health. CDR3s leave out the opening cysteine and the closing phenylalanine or tryptophan. The order of the fields is V gene, J gene, CDR3 protein.

>TRBV29-1|TRBJ2-3
SHRPGHTDTQY
>TRBV5-1|TRBJ2-3
ASSDDSGSDTQY
>TRBV2|TRBJ2-6
ASRNTEFRSGANVLT
>TRBV7-3|TRBJ1-3
ASSRDGASGNTIY
>TRBV15|TRBJ2-7
ATSRGAERVRPSYEQY
>TRBV29-1|TRBJ1-1
SVIERGIEAF
>TRBV27|TRBJ1-5
ASSFVATAQPQH
>TRBV7-9|TRBJ2-5
ASSRGKAGTAETQY
>TRBV20-1|TRBJ1-1
SAGRTEAF
>TRBV27|TRBJ2-5
ASRAWGGQETQY
>TRBV6-5|TRBJ2-1
ASSYFRDLNEQF
>TRBV5-4|TRBJ2-2
ASSFPSTNTGELF
>TRBV7-9|TRBJ2-5
ASTYADYGVGTQY
>TRBV30|TRBJ2-3
AWSVSAGSKQY
>TRBV7-9|TRBJ2-7
ASSLGSSTREQY
>TRBV6-1|TRBJ2-4
ASSEVDRVNIQY
>TRBV29-1|TRBJ1-2
SVDRPQGPNYGYT
>TRBV19|TRBJ2-3
ASSIGDSGTDTQY
>TRBV7-6|TRBJ2-7
ASSLVPGQGFGEQY
>TRBV9|TRBJ1-6
ASSVGDRGYSPLH
>TRBV7-2|TRBJ2-4
ASRRTGTGNIQY
>TRBV2|TRBJ2-7
ASTRQGPYEQY
>TRBV5-4|TRBJ2-7
ASSLASRAAYEQY
>TRBV30|TRBJ2-2
AWPFRGREELF
>TRBV21-1|TRBJ1-2
ASSKSGQGVAGYT
>TRBV6-6|TRBJ1-1
ASSSRDTEAF
>TRBV20-1|TRBJ1-1
SAREEPEAF
>TRBV28|TRBJ1-2
ASSQGRGYT
>TRBV5-5|TRBJ2-6
ASSLQAGANVLT
>TRBV29-1|TRBJ1-2
SVGGSLNYGYT
>TRBV6-5|TRBJ1-5
ASSFLSDRAQH
>TRBV4-3|TRBJ2-3
ASSQESLQGTADTQY
>TRBV1|TRBJ2-7
TSSQGSGTTYEQY
>TRBV2|TRBJ1-1
ASNGMAGQRPF
>TRBV29-1|TRBJ2-1
SVVGRVGNEQF
>TRBV27|TRBJ2-7
ASSPNGLAGAYEQY
>TRBV18|TRBJ1-1
ASSPVAGPTEAF
>TRBV9|TRBJ1-2
ASSVDSYGYT
>TRBV27|TRBJ2-6
ASSSTASGANVLT
>TRBV29-1|TRBJ2-3
SVSTDTDTQY